This T cell receptor beta chain was sequenced for a study of T cell responses to AZD1222 COVID-19 vaccine. The overall study: Second-dose schedules of about 4 or about 12 weeks were combined. Findings and limits, study-wide: Per reports, nearly half of all spike-specific TCRs target regions that are unmutated in variants. Two AZD1222 doses significantly raised spike-specific TCR breadth and depth over controls. Regions 160-218 and 743-854 held dominance among vaccine-associated CD4 TCRs, which spanned spike.

The J segment lost 1 base and the V segment lost 2 bases, leaving 5 bases of the junction unmatched. This CDR3 has 16 residues. The germline V gene has CDR1 MRHNA and CDR2 SNTAGT. Method: immunoSEQ multiplex PCR; TCRdb's copy keeps in-frame clones and lacks some. The repertoire holds about 100,000 clones, 80% to 90% seen once, with approximately 6% in the top ten. A word on this clone: Its target is unknown.

The sequence was obtained from an adult in good health. The sequencing here drew on peripheral blood, taken on day 0 of AZD1222 vaccination. The rearrangement uses TRBV6-4 and TRBJ1-1; 9 bases match TRBD1. As DNA, the CDR3 is TGTGCCAGCAGTGACCTACCGGGACAGGGGAACACTGAAGCTTTCTTT. Translating gives CASSDLPGQGNTEAFF.